A single sample is the source of the 9 T cell receptor beta chains below, sequenced in a study of blood T cell repertoires in COVID-19. Using immunoSEQ multiplex PCR, the repertoire was profiled, and TCRdb retains in-frame clones only, with some absent. The sample lists about 31,000 clones, approximately 91% occurring once. Sequences were obtained from peripheral blood. These receptors originate from a man aged 55 to 70 with acute or convalescent COVID-19.

The chain carries TRBV7-9 and TRBJ2-3; tentatively, D is TRBD1 (5 bases). The CDR3 is made up of 15 amino acids. Trimming left V 2 bases short and J 5 bases short, with 14 bases between. The germline CDR1 and CDR2 sequences are SEHNR and FQNEAQ (reference sequence). The CDR3 spells CASSLPLDRGDTQYF. CDR3 DNA: TGTGCCAGCAGCTTACCCCTCGACAGAGGAGATACGCAGTATTTT.

This clone occurred once. The CDR3 DNA sequence: TGTGCCAGTAGTAATAGTCGGGAGAGCACTAGCACAGATACGCAGTATTTT. Protein sequence: CASSNSRESTSTDTQYF. The rearrangement joins TRBV19 to TRBJ2-3; D is possibly TRBD2 (6 bases). The CDR3 spans 17 residues. Germline assignment: CDR1 LNHDA and CDR2 SQIVND (reference sequence). V was clipped by 4 bases and J by 0 bases, with 17 bases between them.

This chain uses TRBV4-1 with TRBJ2-1; the D gene is possibly TRBD2 (7 bases). From germline, CDR1 is MGHRA and CDR2 YSYEKL. V lost 4 bases and J lost 9, with 19 bases in between. This CDR3 has 15 amino acids. The CDR3 here is CASSLMGGGQSEQFF. CDR3 coding DNA: TGCGCCAGCAGCCTCATGGGAGGGGGACAAAGTGAGCAGTTCTTC.

The chain recombines TRBV19 with TRBJ1-3; 8 bases align to TRBD1. This CDR3 spans 16 amino acids. The V and J ends lost 3 bases and 0 bases, in that order; junction bases with no gene match: 4. From germline, CDR1 is LNHDA and CDR2 SQIVND (reference sequence). This CDR3 reads CASSIATGASGNTIYF. The CDR3 DNA follows: TGTGCCAGTAGTATCGCGACAGGGGCCTCTGGAAACACCATATATTTT.

The genes are TRBV4-1 and TRBJ1-1, with 8 bases aligning to TRBD1. J gave up 1 base and V 2 bases, and 3 bases lay outside the gene matches. The V gene's germline CDR1 is MGHRA and CDR2 YSYEKL. This CDR3 is built from 15 residues. This CDR3 is CASSQKGTGNTEAFF. DNA for the CDR3: TGCGCCAGCAGCCAAAAGGGGACAGGGAACACTGAAGCTTTCTTT.

The V and J genes are TRBV6-4 and TRBJ1-2; TRBD1 might be the D (5 bases). V was cut by 6 bases and J by 2 bases, with 13 bases left in between. Per germline, CDR1 MRHNA and CDR2 SNTAGT. The CDR3 has 14 residues. The DNA for the CDR3 is TGTGCCAGCAGCCCGGCGGGGACGAACTATGGCTACACCTTC. Translated, it gives CASSPAGTNYGYTF.

The rearrangement uses TRBV14 and TRBJ2-1; tentatively, D is TRBD1 (5 bases). The CDR3 spans 13 residues. Germline CDR1 reads SGHDN; CDR2 reads FVKESK. V was trimmed by 5 bases and J by 4 bases, leaving 9 bases between them. CDR3 bases: TGTGCCAGCAGCTTAAGACAGTACAATGAGCAGTTCTTC. Protein sequence: CASSLRQYNEQFF. The full variable domain, in which reference TRBV14 and TRBJ2-1 provide the parts outside the CDR3, is EAGVTQFPSHSVIEKGQTVTLRCDPISGHDNLYWYRRVMGKEIKFLLHFVKESKQDESGMPNNRFLAERTGGTYSTLKVQPAELEDSGVYFCASSLRQYNEQFFGPGTRLTVL.

The gene calls are TRBV3-1 (or the pseudogene TRBV3-2) and TRBJ1-6; TRBD1 matches at 8 bases. V was clipped by 1 base and J by 0 bases; unmatched bases: 2. The length of the CDR3 is 17 residues. The germline V gene has CDR1 LGHDT and CDR2 YNNKEL (reference sequence). DNA of the CDR3: TGTGCCAGCAGCCAAGGACAGGGGAGCTCCTATAATTCACCCCTCCACTTT. This codes for CASSQGQGSSYNSPLHF.

This chain connects TRBV6-5 to TRBJ2-1, with 8 bases identical to TRBD2. Germline loops: CDR1 MNHEY, CDR2 SVGAGI. With 7 bases clipped from V and 4 bases from J, the junction kept 9 bases outside the gene matches. The CDR3 runs 15 residues. CDR3 DNA sequence: TGTGCCAGCACCAACGGGCTAGCGGGTTACAATGAGCAGTTCTTC. It encodes CASTNGLAGYNEQFF.